This T cell receptor (beta chain) was observed in a study of technical replicates of blood from a few donors. Method: immunoSEQ multiplex PCR; TCRdb's copy keeps in-frame clones and lacks some. Of about 70,000 clones listed, roughly 94% were seen once; the top ten hold around 0.37%. V gave up 4 bases and J gave up 3 bases, with 9 bases separating them. This CDR3 is 13 amino acids long. From germline, CDR1 is MNHNS and CDR2 SASEGT. The chain joins TRBV6-1 to TRBJ1-1, with D unclear. Source material: T cells isolated from PBMCs. The clonotype comes from a human donor in good health. CDR3 protein: CASSAQRDTEAFF. CDR3 in DNA: TGTGCCAGCAGTGCACAGCGGGACACTGAAGCTTTCTTT.